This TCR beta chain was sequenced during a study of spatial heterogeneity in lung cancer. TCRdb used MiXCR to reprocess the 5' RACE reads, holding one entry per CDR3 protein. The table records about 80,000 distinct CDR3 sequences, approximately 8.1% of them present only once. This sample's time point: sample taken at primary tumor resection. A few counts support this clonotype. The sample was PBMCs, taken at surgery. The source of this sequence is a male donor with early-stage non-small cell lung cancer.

DNA of the CDR3: TGCGCCAGCAGCCAACAAGTGGGACAGGGACTGTTCACAGATACGCAGTATTTT. Translating gives CASSQQVGQGLFTDTQYF. The chain carries TRBV4-3 and TRBJ2-3, with TRBD1 matching 9 bases. CDR1 is LGHNA and CDR2 is YSLEER in the germline V gene. This CDR3 has 18 residues. The trim removed 2 bases at V and 2 bases at J, leaving 11 bases unmatched.